Presented here are 13 T cell receptor beta chains from one specimen sequenced in a study of T cell responses to AZD1222 COVID-19 vaccine (dated by TCRdb to the early 2020s). This specimen's time point label, per the study, means: baseline before first vaccination. The protocol used for the library was the immunoSEQ multiplex PCR assay. Not all clones reach the TCRdb copy of this immuneACCESS table, which keeps in-frame sequences only. Checked studies attribute under half of the gap to unresolved V genes and leave the rest unexplained. The sample table records fewer than 200,000 clones; 75% to 90% of these occur just once. Together, the top ten hold 5% to 7% of the sample. The source was peripheral blood, collected on day 0 of AZD1222 vaccination. The receptors derive from an adult in good health.

The V call is TRBV5-1, the J call TRBJ2-3, with D tentatively TRBD2 (6 bases). Trimming removed 4 bases from V and 3 bases from J, with 12 bases in between. The CDR3 contains 14 residues. Looked up from germline, CDR1 is SGHRS and CDR2 is YFSETQ. CDR3 DNA sequence: TGCGCCAGCAGCCGGGAGTATGGAACAGATACGCAGTATTTT. Its translation: CASSREYGTDTQYF. Combining the CDR3 with reference TRBV5-1 and TRBJ2-3 gives the whole variable domain KAGVTQTPRYLIKTRGQQVTLSCSPISGHRSVSWYQQTPGQGLQFLFEYFSETQRNKGNFPGRFSGRQFSNSRSEMNVSTLELGDSALYLCASSREYGTDTQYFGPGTRLTVL.

CDR3 DNA sequence: TGTGCCAGCAGTGAACCAAGGCTAGGAGGCTCTGGGGCCAACGTCCTGACTTTC. Translation gives CASSEPRLGGSGANVLTF. This chain connects TRBV2 to TRBJ2-6; D possibly corresponds to TRBD2 (5 bases). Germline CDR1 is SNHLY and CDR2 is FYNNEI. Trimming removed 2 bases from V and 0 bases from J, with 14 bases in between. The CDR3 is made up of 18 amino acids.

The rearrangement links TRBV6-5 to TRBJ2-5, with a tentative D call TRBD1 (6 bases). Deletions cut 7 bases from V and 5 bases from J, with 11 bases between. The germline V gene has CDR1 MNHEY and CDR2 SVGAGI. The CDR3 extends over 12 amino acids. DNA of the CDR3: TGTGCCAGCACAGGGGTGGGGGAGACCCAGTACTTC. Amino acids: CASTGVGETQYF.

The chain carries TRBV6-5 and TRBJ1-1; D is perhaps TRBD1 (6 bases). V was trimmed by 6 bases and J by 1 base, leaving 9 bases between them. CDR1 and CDR2 (germline): MNHEY, SVGAGI. This CDR3 has 13 amino acids. In nucleotides, the CDR3 is TGTGCCAGCAGGACAGGATCGAACACTGAAGCTTTCTTT. It codes for CASRTGSNTEAFF.

The rearrangement uses TRBV21-1 and TRBJ2-1; the listed D gene, TRBD2, was not tested against the DNA. TRBV21-1 is a pseudogene locus. The CDR3 extends over 18 amino acids. CDR3 sequence reads: CASSKVGGASGVRNEQFF. The CDR3 region has the DNA TGTGCCAGCAGCAAAGTAGGTGGGGCTAGCGGGGTCAGAAATGAGCAGTTCTTC.

V is TRBV18 and J is TRBJ1-4; D may be TRBD1 (5 bases). This CDR3 has 14 residues. Germline lookup yields CDR1 KGHSH and CDR2 LQKENI. Trimming removed 6 bases at V and 5 bases at J, with 13 bases between. CDR3 residues: CASSPGAGNEKLFF. The CDR3 nucleotides read TGTGCCAGCTCCCCTGGGGCAGGGAATGAAAAACTGTTTTTT.

The V and J genes are TRBV28 and TRBJ2-3; TRBD1 aligns across 9 bases. J gave up 3 bases and V 2 bases, and 3 bases lay outside the gene matches. The germline V gene encodes CDR1 MDHEN and CDR2 SYDVKM. This CDR3 comprises 15 residues. CDR3 nucleotides: TGTGCCAGCAGTTTAGCACAGGGGGCTACAGATACGCAGTATTTT. It codes for CASSLAQGATDTQYF.

The chain is built from TRBV6-2 or TRBV6-3 and TRBJ1-5; D not resolved. V shed 1 base and J shed 6 bases, with 4 bases lying between them. There are 12 residues in the CDR3. CDR1 is MNHEY and CDR2 is SVGEGT in the germline V gene. CDR3 residues: CASSYLSQPQHF. Written as DNA, the CDR3 is TGTGCCAGCAGTTACTTGAGTCAGCCCCAGCATTTT.

CDR3 region: CATSEAGPVRETQYF. Here the CDR3 DNA reads TGTGCCACCAGTGAGGCGGGGCCCGTCCGGGAGACCCAGTACTTC. The chain recombines TRBV24-1 with TRBJ2-5; possibly TRBD2 for D (6 bases). This CDR3 is 15 amino acids long. From germline, CDR1 is KGHDR and CDR2 SFDVKD. With 4 bases removed from V and 5 bases from J, the gap between germline ends came to 16 bases.

This clone was counted a few times. This sample includes further DNA sequences coding for the same CDR3. V usage is TRBV3-1 (or the pseudogene TRBV3-2) and J usage is TRBJ2-1, with D possibly called TRBD1 or TRBD2 (5 bases each). CDR1 and CDR2 (germline): LGHDT, YNNKEL (reference sequence). The CDR3 contains 15 residues. V was shortened by 4 bases and J by 1 base, with 11 bases between the two germline ends. CDR3 bases: TGTGCCAGCAGCCCCGCCTGGGGGTCCTACAATGAGCAGTTCTTC. Its protein product is CASSPAWGSYNEQFF.

This chain uses TRBV5-1 with TRBJ1-5; 10 bases fit TRBD1. The CDR3 contains 16 residues. The germline gives CDR1 SGHRS, CDR2 YFSETQ. V shed 0 bases and J 7 bases; nucleotides not matched to a gene: 7. Here the CDR3 DNA reads TGCGCCAGCAGCTTGGGGGGACAGGGGACGCGGCAGCCCCAGCATTTT. Amino acids: CASSLGGQGTRQPQHF.

The chain couples TRBV18 to TRBJ2-2, with 9 bases identical to TRBD1. After removal of 1 base from V and 3 bases from J, the junction contained 3 bases not matched to a gene. The CDR3 spans 16 residues. Germline lookup yields CDR1 KGHSH and CDR2 LQKENI. The CDR3 protein is CASSPRTGEYTGELFF. The CDR3 coding sequence is TGTGCCAGCTCACCACGGACAGGGGAGTACACCGGGGAGCTGTTTTTT.

The V gene is TRBV5-1, the J gene TRBJ2-1, with D uncertain. With 3 bases removed from V and 0 bases from J, the gap between germline ends came to 7 bases. The CDR3 runs to 14 residues. Germline CDR1 reads SGHRS; CDR2 reads YFSETQ. The CDR3 reads CASSSAGSYNEQFF. The CDR3 DNA reads as TGCGCCAGCAGCTCCGCAGGCTCCTACAATGAGCAGTTCTTC.